The present T cell receptor (beta chain) was sequenced within a study of blood T cell repertoires in COVID-19. The overall study: Whether acute or convalescent, the COVID-19 samples came from the United States, Italy and Spain. T cells, B-cell-depleted T cells, or PBMCs supplied cDNA or gDNA.

Recovered Cohort 3 donors showed two negative PCRs, clearance, or symptom resolution. Looked up from germline, CDR1 is MGHRA and CDR2 is YSYEKL. This CDR3 has 21 amino acids. V gave up 1 base and J gave up 2 bases, with 30 bases separating them. Clones were sequenced by immunoSEQ multiplex PCR, and TCRdb holds only the in-frame ones, with some missing. The data hold 200,000 to 250,000 clones, with 90% observed a single time. This receptor was identified in a man aged 25-40 years who had recovered from COVID-19. V and J are TRBV4-1 and TRBJ2-7, with D tentatively TRBD2 (6 bases). Sequenced: PBMCs or T cells enriched from blood (not recorded which). This chain's CDR3 is CASSQGPLPYRGTRNPYEQYF. The CDR3 region has the DNA TGCGCCAGCAGCCAAGGACCTCTCCCTTACCGCGGGACCCGGAACCCCTACGAGCAGTACTTC.